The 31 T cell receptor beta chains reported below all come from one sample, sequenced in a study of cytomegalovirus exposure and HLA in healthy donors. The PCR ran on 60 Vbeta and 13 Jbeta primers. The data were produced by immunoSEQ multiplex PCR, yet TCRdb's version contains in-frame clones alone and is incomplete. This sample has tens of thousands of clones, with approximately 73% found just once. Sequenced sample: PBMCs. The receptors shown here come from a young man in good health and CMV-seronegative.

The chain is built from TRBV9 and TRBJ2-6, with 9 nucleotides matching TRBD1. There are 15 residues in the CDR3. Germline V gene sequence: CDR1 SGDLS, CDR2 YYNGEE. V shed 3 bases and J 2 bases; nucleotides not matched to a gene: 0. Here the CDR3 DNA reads TGTGCCAGCAGCGGGACAGGGGCTGGGGCCAACGTCCTGACTTTC. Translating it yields CASSGTGAGANVLTF.

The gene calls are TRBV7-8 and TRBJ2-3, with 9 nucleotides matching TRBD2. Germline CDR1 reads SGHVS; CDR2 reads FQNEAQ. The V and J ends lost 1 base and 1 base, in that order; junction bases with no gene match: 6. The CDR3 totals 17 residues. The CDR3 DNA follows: TGTGCCAGCAGCTTAGGGGTGCGGGAGGGGGGCACAGATACGCAGTATTTT. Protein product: CASSLGVREGGTDTQYF. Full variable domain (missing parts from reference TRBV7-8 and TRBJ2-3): GAGVSQSPRYKVAKRGQDVALRCDPISGHVSLFWYQQALGQGPEFLTYFQNEAQLDKSGLPSDRFFAERPEGSVSTLKIQRTQQEDSAVYLCASSLGVREGGTDTQYFGPGTRLTVL.

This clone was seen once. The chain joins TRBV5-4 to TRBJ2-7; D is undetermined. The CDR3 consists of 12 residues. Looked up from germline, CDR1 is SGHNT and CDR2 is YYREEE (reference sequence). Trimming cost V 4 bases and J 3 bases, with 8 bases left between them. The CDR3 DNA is TGTGCCAGCAGCCTACCTGGCTACGAGCAGTACTTC. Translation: CASSLPGYEQYF. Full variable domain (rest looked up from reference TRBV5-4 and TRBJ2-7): ETGVTQSPTHLIKTRGQQVTLRCSSQSGHNTVSWYQQALGQGPQFIFQYYREEENGRGNFPPRFSGLQFPNYSSELNVNALELDDSALYLCASSLPGYEQYFGPGTRLTVT.

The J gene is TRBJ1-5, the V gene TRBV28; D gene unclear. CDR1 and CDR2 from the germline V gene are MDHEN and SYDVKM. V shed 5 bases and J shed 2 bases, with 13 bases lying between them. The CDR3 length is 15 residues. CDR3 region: CASSTYAGGNQPQHF. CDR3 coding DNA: TGTGCCAGCAGTACCTATGCCGGGGGCAATCAGCCCCAGCATTTT.

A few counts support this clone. The CDR3 sequence is CASSYGGQGSYEQYF. The CDR3 nucleotides are TGTGCCAGCAGTTACGGGGGACAGGGGTCCTACGAGCAGTACTTC. The chain uses TRBV6-5 and TRBJ2-7, with 10 bases fitting TRBD1. Germline V lookup: CDR1 MNHEY, CDR2 SVGAGI. J lost 1 base, V lost 2 bases, and 2 bases had no gene match. The CDR3 has 15 amino acids.

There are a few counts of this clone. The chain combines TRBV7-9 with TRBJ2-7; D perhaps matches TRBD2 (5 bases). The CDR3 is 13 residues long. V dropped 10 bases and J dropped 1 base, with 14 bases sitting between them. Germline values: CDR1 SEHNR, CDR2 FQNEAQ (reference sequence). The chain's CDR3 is CAIGNMGSYEQYF. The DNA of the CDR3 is TGTGCCATCGGGAATATGGGATCCTACGAGCAGTACTTC.

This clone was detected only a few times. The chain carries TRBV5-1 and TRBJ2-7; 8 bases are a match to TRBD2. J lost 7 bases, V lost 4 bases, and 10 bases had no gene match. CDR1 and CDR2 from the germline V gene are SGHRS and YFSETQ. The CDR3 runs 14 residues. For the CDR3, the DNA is TGCGCCAGCAGCAGGAGCGGGGGATCGCGGGAGCAGTACTTC. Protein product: CASSRSGGSREQYF.

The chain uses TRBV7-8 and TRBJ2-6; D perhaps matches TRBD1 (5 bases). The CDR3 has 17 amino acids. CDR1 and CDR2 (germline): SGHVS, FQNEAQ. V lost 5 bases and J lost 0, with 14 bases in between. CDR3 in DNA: TGTGCCAGCAGCCCCGGACAAGGGGCCTCTGGGGCCAACGTCCTGACTTTC. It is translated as CASSPGQGASGANVLTF.

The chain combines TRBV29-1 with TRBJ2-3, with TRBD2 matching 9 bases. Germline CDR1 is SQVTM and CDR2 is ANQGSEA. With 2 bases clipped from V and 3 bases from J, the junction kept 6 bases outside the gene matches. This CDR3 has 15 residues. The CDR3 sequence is CSVEYLAGLTDTQYF. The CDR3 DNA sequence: TGCAGCGTTGAATACCTAGCGGGATTGACAGATACGCAGTATTTT.

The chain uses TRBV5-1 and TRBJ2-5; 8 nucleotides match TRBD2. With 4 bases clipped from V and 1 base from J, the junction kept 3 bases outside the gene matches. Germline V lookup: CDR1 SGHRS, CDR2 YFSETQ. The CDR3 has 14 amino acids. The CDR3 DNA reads TGCGCCAGCAGCCTAACTAGCGGCCAAGAGACCCAGTACTTC. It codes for CASSLTSGQETQYF.

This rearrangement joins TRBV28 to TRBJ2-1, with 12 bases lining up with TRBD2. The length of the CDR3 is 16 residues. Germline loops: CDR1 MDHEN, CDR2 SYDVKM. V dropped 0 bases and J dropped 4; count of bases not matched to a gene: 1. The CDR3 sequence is CASSLWTSGGYNEQFF. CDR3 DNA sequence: TGTGCCAGCAGTTTATGGACTAGCGGGGGATACAATGAGCAGTTCTTC.

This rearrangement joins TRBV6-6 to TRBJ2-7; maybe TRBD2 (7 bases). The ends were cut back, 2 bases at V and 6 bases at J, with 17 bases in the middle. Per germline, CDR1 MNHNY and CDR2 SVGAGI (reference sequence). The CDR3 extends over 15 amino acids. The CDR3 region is CASSYPTPRGGEQYF. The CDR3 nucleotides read TGTGCCAGCAGTTACCCCACCCCTAGGGGGGGCGAGCAGTACTTC.

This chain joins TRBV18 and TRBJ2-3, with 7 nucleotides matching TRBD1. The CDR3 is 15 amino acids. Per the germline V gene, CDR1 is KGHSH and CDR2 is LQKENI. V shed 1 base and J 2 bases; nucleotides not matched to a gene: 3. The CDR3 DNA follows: TGTGCCAGCTCACCACGTCAGGGGGACACAGATACGCAGTATTTT. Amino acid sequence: CASSPRQGDTDTQYF.

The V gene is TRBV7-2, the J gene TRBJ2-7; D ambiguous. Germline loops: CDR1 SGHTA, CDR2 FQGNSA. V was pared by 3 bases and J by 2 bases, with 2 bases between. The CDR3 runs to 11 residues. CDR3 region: CASSFTYEQYF. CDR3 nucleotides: TGTGCCAGCAGCTTCACCTACGAGCAGTACTTC.

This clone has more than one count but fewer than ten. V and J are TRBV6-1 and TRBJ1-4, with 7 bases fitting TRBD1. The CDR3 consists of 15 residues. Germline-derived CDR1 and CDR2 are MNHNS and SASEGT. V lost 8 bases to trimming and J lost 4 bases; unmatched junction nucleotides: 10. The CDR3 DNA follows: TGTGCCAGCCAAAAAGGGACAGCCGTTAATGAAAAACTGTTTTTT. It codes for CASQKGTAVNEKLFF.

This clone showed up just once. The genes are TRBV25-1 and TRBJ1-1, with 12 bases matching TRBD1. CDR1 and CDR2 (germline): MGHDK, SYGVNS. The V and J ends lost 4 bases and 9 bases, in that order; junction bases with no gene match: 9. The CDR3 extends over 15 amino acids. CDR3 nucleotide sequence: TGTGCCAGCAGTGTAGGGACAGGGGGCCCCTTCCAAGCTTTCTTT. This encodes CASSVGTGGPFQAFF. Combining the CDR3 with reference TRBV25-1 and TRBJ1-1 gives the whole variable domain EADIYQTPRYLVIGTGKKITLECSQTMGHDKMYWYQQDPGMELHLIHYSYGVNSTEKGDLSSESTVSRIRTEHFPLTLESARPSHTSQYLCASSVGTGGPFQAFFGQGTRLTVV.

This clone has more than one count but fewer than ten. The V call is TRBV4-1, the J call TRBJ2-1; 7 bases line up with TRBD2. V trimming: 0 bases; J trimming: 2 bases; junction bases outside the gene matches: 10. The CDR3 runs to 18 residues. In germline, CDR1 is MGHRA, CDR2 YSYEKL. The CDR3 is CASSQDSVLAGAYNEQFF. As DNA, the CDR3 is TGCGCCAGCAGCCAAGATTCAGTACTCGCGGGAGCCTACAATGAGCAGTTCTTC.

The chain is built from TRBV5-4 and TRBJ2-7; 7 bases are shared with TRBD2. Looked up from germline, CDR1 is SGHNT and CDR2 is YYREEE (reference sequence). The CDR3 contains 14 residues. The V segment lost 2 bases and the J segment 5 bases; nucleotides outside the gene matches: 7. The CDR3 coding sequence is TGTGCCAGCAGCTTTGCGCGGGAGCTCGACGAGCAGTACTTC. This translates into CASSFARELDEQYF.

The CDR3 loop reads CAWSPQSYNEQFF. As DNA, the CDR3 is TGTGCCTGGAGTCCCCAATCCTACAATGAGCAGTTCTTC. The rearrangement links TRBV30 to TRBJ2-1; no firm D call. The CDR3 covers 13 residues. The germline V and J ends were trimmed by 2 bases and 1 base, with 6 bases remaining between them. Germline values: CDR1 GTSNPN, CDR2 SVGIG (reference sequence).

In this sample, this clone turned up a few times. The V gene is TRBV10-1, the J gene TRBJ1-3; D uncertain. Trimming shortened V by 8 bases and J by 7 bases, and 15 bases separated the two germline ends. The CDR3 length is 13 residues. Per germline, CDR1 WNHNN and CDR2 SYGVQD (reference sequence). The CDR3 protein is CASPSDSWNTIYF. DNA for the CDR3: TGCGCCAGCCCCAGCGACTCTTGGAACACCATATATTTT.

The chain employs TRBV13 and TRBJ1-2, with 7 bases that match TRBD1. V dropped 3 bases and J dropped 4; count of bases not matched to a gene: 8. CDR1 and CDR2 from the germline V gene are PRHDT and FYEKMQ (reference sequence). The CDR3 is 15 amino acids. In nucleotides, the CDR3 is TGTGCCAGCAGCTTGCTCAGGGGGGCAGGCTATGGCTACACCTTC. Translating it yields CASSLLRGAGYGYTF.

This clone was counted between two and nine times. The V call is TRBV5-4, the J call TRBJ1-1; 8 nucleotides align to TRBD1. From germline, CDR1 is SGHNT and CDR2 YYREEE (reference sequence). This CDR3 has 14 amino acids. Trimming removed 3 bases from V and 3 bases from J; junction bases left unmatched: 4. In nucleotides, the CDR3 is TGTGCCAGCAGCTACGGACAGGGTGACACTGAAGCTTTCTTT. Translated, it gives CASSYGQGDTEAFF.

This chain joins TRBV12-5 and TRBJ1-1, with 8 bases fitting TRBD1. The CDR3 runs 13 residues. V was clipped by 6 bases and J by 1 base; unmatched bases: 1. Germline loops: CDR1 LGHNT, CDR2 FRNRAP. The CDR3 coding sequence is TGTGCTAGTGGGGGGACAGGGAACACTGAAGCTTTCTTT. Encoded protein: CASGGTGNTEAFF.

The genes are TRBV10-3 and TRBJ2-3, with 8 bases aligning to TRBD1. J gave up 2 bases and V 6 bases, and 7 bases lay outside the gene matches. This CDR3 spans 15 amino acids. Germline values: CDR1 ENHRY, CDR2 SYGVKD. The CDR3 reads CAIREDREFTDTQYF. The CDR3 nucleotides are TGTGCCATCAGAGAGGACAGGGAATTCACAGATACGCAGTATTTT.

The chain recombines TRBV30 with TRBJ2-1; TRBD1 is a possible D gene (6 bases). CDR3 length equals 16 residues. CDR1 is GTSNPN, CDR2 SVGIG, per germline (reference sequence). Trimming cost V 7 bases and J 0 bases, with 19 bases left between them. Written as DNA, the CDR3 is TGTGCCTCCTTTGGGGGCCCCCACCCCTCCTACAATGAGCAGTTCTTC. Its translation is CASFGGPHPSYNEQFF.

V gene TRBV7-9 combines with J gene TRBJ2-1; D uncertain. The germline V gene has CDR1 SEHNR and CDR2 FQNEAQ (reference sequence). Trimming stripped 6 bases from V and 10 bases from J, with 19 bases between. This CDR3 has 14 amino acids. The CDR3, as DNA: TGTGCCAGCAGTTACGCCGGGTTCAACGGCGAGCAGTTCTTC. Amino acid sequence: CASSYAGFNGEQFF. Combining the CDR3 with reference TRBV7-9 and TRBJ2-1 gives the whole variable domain DTGVSQNPRHKITKRGQNVTFRCDPISEHNRLYWYRQTLGQGPEFLTYFQNEAQLEKSRLLSDRFSAERPKGSFSTLEIQRTEQGDSAMYLCASSYAGFNGEQFFGPGTRLTVL.

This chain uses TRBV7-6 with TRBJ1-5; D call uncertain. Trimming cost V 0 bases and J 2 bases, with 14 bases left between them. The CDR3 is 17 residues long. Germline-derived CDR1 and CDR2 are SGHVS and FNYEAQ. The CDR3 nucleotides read TGTGCCAGCAGCTTAGCGCAGGAAAAAACGGGCAATCAGCCCCAGCATTTT. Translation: CASSLAQEKTGNQPQHF.

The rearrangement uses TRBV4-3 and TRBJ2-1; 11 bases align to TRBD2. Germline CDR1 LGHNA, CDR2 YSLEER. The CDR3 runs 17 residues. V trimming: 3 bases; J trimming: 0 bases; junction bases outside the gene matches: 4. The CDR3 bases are TGCGCCAGCAGCCATGGGACTAGCGGCAGCTCCTACAATGAGCAGTTCTTC. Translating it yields CASSHGTSGSSYNEQFF.

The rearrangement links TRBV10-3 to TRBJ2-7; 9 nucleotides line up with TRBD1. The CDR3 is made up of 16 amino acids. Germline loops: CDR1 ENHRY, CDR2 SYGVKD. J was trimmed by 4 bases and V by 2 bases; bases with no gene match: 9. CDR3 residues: CAISELLPGQGYEQYF. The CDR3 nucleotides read TGTGCCATCAGTGAGCTCTTACCGGGACAGGGTTACGAGCAGTACTTC.

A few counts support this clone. In DNA form, the CDR3 reads TGCGCCAGCAGCTCTGGGGCGAGCTCCTACAATGAGCAGTTCTTC. Amino acids: CASSSGASSYNEQFF. This chain links TRBV5-1 with TRBJ2-1; D might be TRBD1 (5 bases). Germline values: CDR1 SGHRS, CDR2 YFSETQ. The ends were cut back, 3 bases at V and 0 bases at J, with 10 bases in the middle. This CDR3 contains 15 residues.

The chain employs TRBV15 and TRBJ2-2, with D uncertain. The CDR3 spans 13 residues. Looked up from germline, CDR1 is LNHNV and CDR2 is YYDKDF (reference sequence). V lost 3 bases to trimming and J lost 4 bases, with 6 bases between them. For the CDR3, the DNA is TGTGCCACCAGCAGGCTGGCCACCGGGGAGCTGTTTTTT. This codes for CATSRLATGELFF.